The entry below describes one TCR beta chain. The CDR3 runs 14 residues. Trimming removed 0 bases from V and 4 bases from J; junction bases left unmatched: 1. CDR1 is SGHRS, CDR2 YFSETQ, per germline. PCR involved 60 Vbeta and 13 Jbeta primers. Assay: immunoSEQ multiplex PCR; the TCRdb copy retains only in-frame clones and omits some. The sample has about 98,000 clones; more than 75% are singletons. The data originate from a study of cytomegalovirus exposure and HLA in healthy donors. Study-level information: Out of 150 million to 200 million T cells, an earlier analysis found some 120 million unique TCR beta sequences in total.

The chain carries TRBV5-1 and TRBJ2-3; TRBD2 matches at 8 bases. The material sequenced was PBMCs. This receptor was identified in a human donor in good health. In DNA form, the CDR3 reads TGCGCCAGCAGCTTGGGCGGGGGGCCAGATACGCAGTATTTT. Amino acid sequence: CASSLGGGPDTQYF.